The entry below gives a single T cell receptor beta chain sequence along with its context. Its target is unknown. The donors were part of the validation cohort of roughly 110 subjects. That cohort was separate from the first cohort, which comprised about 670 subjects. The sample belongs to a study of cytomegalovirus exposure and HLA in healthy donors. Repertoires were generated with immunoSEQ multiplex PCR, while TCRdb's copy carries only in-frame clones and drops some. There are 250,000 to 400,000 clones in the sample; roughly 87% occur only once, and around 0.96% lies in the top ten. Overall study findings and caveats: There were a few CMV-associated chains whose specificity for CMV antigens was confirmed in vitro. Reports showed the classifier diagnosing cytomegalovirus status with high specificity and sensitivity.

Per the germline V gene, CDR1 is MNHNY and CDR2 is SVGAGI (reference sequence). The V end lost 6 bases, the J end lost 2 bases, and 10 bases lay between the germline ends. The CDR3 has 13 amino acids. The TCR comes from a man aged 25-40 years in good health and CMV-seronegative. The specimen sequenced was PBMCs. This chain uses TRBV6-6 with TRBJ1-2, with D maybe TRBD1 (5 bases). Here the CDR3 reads CASRGRQNYGYTF. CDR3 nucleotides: TGTGCCAGCAGGGGGCGACAGAACTATGGCTACACCTTC.